Shown below are 25 T cell receptor beta chains from a single sample sequenced in a study of identifying expanded T cells in peripheral blood. Profiled with immunoSEQ multiplex PCR; TCRdb holds only in-frame clones, not every one. The sample yields around 91,000 clones, about 87% seen once. Sequences were obtained from blood. These receptors were collected from a person aged 18 to 75 in good health.

V usage is TRBV9 and J usage is TRBJ1-2; 9 bases match TRBD1. Germline V gene data show CDR1 as SGDLS and CDR2 as YYNGEE. The CDR3 covers 14 residues. The ends lost 0 bases at V and 4 bases at J; junction bases unmatched: 1. CDR3 protein: CASSVGDRAYGYTF. As DNA, the CDR3 is TGTGCCAGCAGCGTAGGGGACAGGGCCTATGGCTACACCTTC. Full variable domain (missing parts from reference TRBV9 and TRBJ1-2): DSGVTQTPKHLITATGQRVTLRCSPRSGDLSVYWYQQSLDQGLQFLIQYYNGEERAKGNILERFSAQQFPDLHSELNLSSLELGDSALYFCASSVGDRAYGYTFGSGTRLTVV.

This chain connects TRBV5-5 to TRBJ2-5, with D perhaps matching TRBD1 or TRBD2 (5 bases each). The V and J ends lost 0 bases and 7 bases respectively, with 16 bases between them. From germline, CDR1 is SGHKS and CDR2 YYEKEE (reference sequence). The CDR3 sequence is 15 residues long. The CDR3 coding sequence is TGTGCCAGCAGCTTGGTGGGGACCATTGAGGGGACCCAGTACTTC. This translates into CASSLVGTIEGTQYF.

The J gene is TRBJ2-3, the V gene TRBV4-3; no firm D call. This CDR3 comprises 16 residues. Trimming took 0 bases from V and 2 from J, leaving 12 bases between them. The germline V gene has CDR1 LGHNA and CDR2 YSLEER. In DNA form, the CDR3 reads TGCGCCAGCAGCCAAGAAGCGAACTCCTTCACAGATACGCAGTATTTT. Translated: CASSQEANSFTDTQYF.

This clone was seen a single time. One end of the junction is discordant with germline, which a read error may explain. The J gene is TRBJ2-3, the V gene TRBV11-2; no reliable D call. Germline CDR1 SGHAT, CDR2 FQNNGV. This CDR3 spans 12 amino acids. The CDR3 nucleotides read TGTGCCAGCAGCCTAGACCCAGATACGCAGTATTTT. Protein: CASSLDPDTQYF.

The chain has TRBV30 and TRBJ2-7; TRBD1 aligns across 11 bases. The CDR3 runs 15 residues. J gave up 6 bases and V 2 bases, and 9 bases lay outside the gene matches. Germline loops: CDR1 GTSNPN, CDR2 SVGIG (reference sequence). The CDR3 sequence is CAWSPPGQGAGEQYF. The CDR3 DNA reads as TGTGCCTGGAGTCCCCCCGGACAGGGGGCAGGCGAGCAGTACTTC.

The CDR3 region is CSVELMGGRFEEQYF. CDR3 in DNA: TGCAGCGTTGAATTGATGGGGGGCAGGTTTGAGGAGCAGTACTTC. J is TRBJ2-7 and V is TRBV29-1, with D tentatively TRBD1 or TRBD2 (6 bases each). Germline CDR1 reads SQVTM; CDR2 reads ANQGSEA. Between the trimmed V and J ends, which lost 2 bases and 7 bases, there was a span of 21 bases. The CDR3 has 15 residues.

The V and J genes are TRBV28 and TRBJ1-4; a possible D gene is TRBD1 (6 bases). Germline V gene sequence: CDR1 MDHEN, CDR2 SYDVKM. The V end was cut by 2 bases, the J end by 2 bases, with 12 bases between. CDR3 length: 16 residues. For the CDR3, the DNA is TGTGCCAGCAGTTTAATGGGGGCGGGTACTAATGAAAAACTGTTTTTT. Its protein product is CASSLMGAGTNEKLFF.

The chain uses TRBV4-1 and TRBJ2-1, with D maybe TRBD2 (6 bases). The CDR3 consists of 14 residues. Trimming stripped 0 bases from V and 8 bases from J, with 11 bases between. Germline lookup yields CDR1 MGHRA and CDR2 YSYEKL. CDR3 in DNA: TGCGCCAGCAGCCAAGAGGATAGCGGCGATGAGCAGTTCTTC. Protein: CASSQEDSGDEQFF.

CDR3 amino acids: CASRPGAGRGQPQHF. In DNA form, the CDR3 reads TGTGCCAGTAGACCAGGGGCGGGTCGGGGTCAGCCCCAGCATTTT. J is TRBJ1-5 and V is TRBV6-1, with D tentatively TRBD1 (6 bases). This CDR3 has 15 amino acids. Trimming left V 9 bases short and J 6 bases short, with 21 bases between. Germline V gene lookup returns CDR1 MNHNS and CDR2 SASEGT.

This clone was picked up one time. The chain recombines TRBV19 with TRBJ2-7; D might be TRBD1 (5 bases). The CDR3 consists of 14 residues. Germline lookup yields CDR1 LNHDA and CDR2 SQIVND (reference sequence). V was pared by 6 bases and J by 5 bases, with 17 bases between. The DNA for the CDR3 is TGTGCCAGTAGCCCCAGGGTAGGGGAAAACGAGCAGTACTTC. It translates to CASSPRVGENEQYF. The full variable domain, rest sourced from reference TRBV19 and TRBJ2-7, is DGGITQSPKYLFRKEGQNVTLSCEQNLNHDAMYWYRQDPGQGLRLIYYSQIVNDFQKGDIAEGYSVSREKKESFPLTVTSAQKNPTAFYLCASSPRVGENEQYFGPGTRLTVT.

The rearrangement joins TRBV7-8 to TRBJ1-1; D not certain. The CDR3 covers 17 residues. Trimming stripped 5 bases from V and 5 bases from J, with 24 bases between. CDR1 is SGHVS, CDR2 FQNEAQ, per germline. The CDR3 spells CASSPVLVAEIGTEAFF. The CDR3 DNA sequence: TGTGCCAGCAGCCCAGTACTGGTGGCAGAGATCGGGACTGAAGCTTTCTTT.

The chain recombines TRBV10-2 with TRBJ1-1, with a possible D match to TRBD1 (5 bases). Germline CDR1 reads WSHSY; CDR2 reads SAAADI. CDR3 length: 15 amino acids. Trimming removed 4 bases from V and 11 bases from J, with 23 bases in between. The CDR3 nucleotides read TGCGCCAGCAGTGTTTCCGGTTCCGGAGGGGTAGGTGCTTTCTTT. Its protein is CASSVSGSGGVGAFF.

The V call is TRBV9, the J call TRBJ2-1; TRBD2 agrees at 9 bases. CDR1 and CDR2 (germline): SGDLS, YYNGEE. After removal of 3 bases from V and 10 bases from J, the junction contained 8 bases not matched to a gene. The CDR3 has 14 amino acids. CDR3 residues: CASSAAWTSDEQFF. CDR3 nucleotides: TGTGCCAGCAGCGCAGCTTGGACTAGCGACGAGCAGTTCTTC.

This chain uses TRBV9 with TRBJ1-6; D is undetermined. Germline CDR1 reads SGDLS; CDR2 reads YYNGEE. The CDR3 totals 16 residues. Trimming cost V 0 bases and J 5 bases, with 12 bases left between them. The CDR3: CASSVGRGGHNSPLHF. CDR3 DNA sequence: TGTGCCAGCAGCGTAGGCCGAGGAGGTCATAATTCACCCCTCCACTTT.

J is TRBJ1-4 and V is TRBV6-1, with TRBD1 matching 8 bases. Germline V lookup: CDR1 MNHNS, CDR2 SASEGT. The junction had 5 bases not matched to a gene; V was cut back by 8 bases and J by 6 bases. The CDR3 is 13 residues long. The CDR3: CASSGQAHEKLFF. Written as DNA, the CDR3 is TGTGCCAGCTCGGGACAGGCCCATGAAAAACTGTTTTTT.

This chain connects TRBV5-8 to TRBJ2-3; 12 nucleotides match TRBD2. V lost 0 bases, J lost 2 bases, and 1 base stayed unmatched. CDR3 length: 16 amino acids. Germline lookup yields CDR1 SGHTS and CDR2 YDEGEE. CDR3 sequence reads: CASSLGTSGNTDTQYF. The CDR3 DNA sequence: TGTGCCAGCAGCTTGGGGACTAGCGGGAACACAGATACGCAGTATTTT.

This clone was found once. This rearrangement joins TRBV7-9 to TRBJ2-5, with a possible D match to TRBD1 (6 bases). CDR1 and CDR2 (germline): SEHNR, FQNEAQ (reference sequence). The ends were cut back, 3 bases at V and 3 bases at J, with 11 bases in the middle. This CDR3 has 14 residues. CDR3 sequence (DNA): TGTGCCAGCAGCTTTTACGGACAGAAAGAGACCCAGTACTTC. Its translation: CASSFYGQKETQYF.

The rearrangement links TRBV7-9 to TRBJ2-3; 7 nucleotides align to TRBD1. Unmatched junction bases numbered 7, after V lost 2 bases and J lost 5 bases. Looked up from germline, CDR1 is SEHNR and CDR2 is FQNEAQ (reference sequence). This CDR3 has 15 amino acids. The CDR3 nucleotides are TGTGCCAGCAGCTTACTGACAGGGTTCGTAGATACGCAGTATTTT. Its protein product is CASSLLTGFVDTQYF.

The rearrangement joins TRBV19 to TRBJ2-1; TRBD1 agrees at 9 bases. The ends lost 1 base at V and 5 bases at J; junction bases unmatched: 9. This CDR3 contains 17 residues. Germline V gives CDR1 LNHDA, CDR2 SQIVND (reference sequence). CDR3 coding DNA: TGTGCCAGTAGTATAGTGGGGGACAGGGCTCGAGACAATGAGCAGTTCTTC. Protein sequence: CASSIVGDRARDNEQFF.

The J gene is TRBJ2-7, the V gene TRBV28; D remains ambiguous. This CDR3 spans 15 amino acids. Trimming pared 5 bases from V and 2 bases from J, leaving 16 bases between. Germline CDR1 reads MDHEN; CDR2 reads SYDVKM. This chain's CDR3 is CASSETSGIAYEQYF. As DNA, the CDR3 is TGTGCCAGCAGTGAGACTTCTGGAATAGCCTACGAGCAGTACTTC.

The V and J genes are TRBV7-8 and TRBJ2-3, with TRBD2 identical over 7 bases. After removal of 0 bases from V and 0 bases from J, the junction contained 3 bases not matched to a gene. Germline CDR1 and CDR2: SGHVS and FQNEAQ. The CDR3 is 16 residues long. The CDR3 here is CASSLASSGSTDTQYF. For the CDR3, the DNA is TGTGCCAGCAGCTTAGCGAGTAGCGGGAGCACAGATACGCAGTATTTT.

In its sample, this clone was seen once. The gene calls are TRBV2 and TRBJ2-5, with D unresolved. The CDR3 contains 13 residues. CDR1 and CDR2 from the germline V gene are SNHLY and FYNNEI. The V gene lost 2 bases and the J gene lost 3 bases, with 7 bases spanning the gap. CDR3 in DNA: TGTGCCAGCAGTGAAAGTGTAGAAGAGACCCAGTACTTC. This codes for CASSESVEETQYF.

V usage is TRBV9 and J usage is TRBJ2-1, with a weak D call TRBD2 (5 bases). V gave up 3 bases and J gave up 4 bases, with 20 bases separating them. The CDR3 consists of 17 residues. CDR1 is SGDLS, CDR2 YYNGEE, per germline. The CDR3 protein is CASSEFYEGASYNEQFF. The CDR3 DNA follows: TGTGCCAGCAGCGAATTCTATGAGGGCGCATCTTACAATGAGCAGTTCTTC. The full variable domain, in which reference TRBV9 and TRBJ2-1 provide the parts outside the CDR3, is DSGVTQTPKHLITATGQRVTLRCSPRSGDLSVYWYQQSLDQGLQFLIQYYNGEERAKGNILERFSAQQFPDLHSELNLSSLELGDSALYFCASSEFYEGASYNEQFFGPGTRLTVL.

The chain carries TRBV4-1 and TRBJ1-6, with a possible D match to TRBD1 (5 bases). CDR1 and CDR2 from the germline V gene are MGHRA and YSYEKL. The length of the CDR3 is 16 residues. Trimming cost V 4 bases and J 8 bases, with 18 bases left between them. The CDR3 loop reads CASSRGVGRSDSPLHF. The DNA for the CDR3 is TGCGCCAGCAGCCGGGGGGTCGGACGCTCGGATTCACCCCTCCACTTT.

The chain carries TRBV30 and TRBJ1-1; D is undetermined. The V and J ends lost 0 bases and 7 bases respectively, with 15 bases between them. The CDR3 loop spans 14 amino acids. Per the germline V gene, CDR1 is GTSNPN and CDR2 is SVGIG (reference sequence). This CDR3 reads CAWSVSEGLFEAFF. The CDR3 DNA reads as TGTGCCTGGAGTGTATCAGAGGGCCTGTTTGAAGCTTTCTTT.